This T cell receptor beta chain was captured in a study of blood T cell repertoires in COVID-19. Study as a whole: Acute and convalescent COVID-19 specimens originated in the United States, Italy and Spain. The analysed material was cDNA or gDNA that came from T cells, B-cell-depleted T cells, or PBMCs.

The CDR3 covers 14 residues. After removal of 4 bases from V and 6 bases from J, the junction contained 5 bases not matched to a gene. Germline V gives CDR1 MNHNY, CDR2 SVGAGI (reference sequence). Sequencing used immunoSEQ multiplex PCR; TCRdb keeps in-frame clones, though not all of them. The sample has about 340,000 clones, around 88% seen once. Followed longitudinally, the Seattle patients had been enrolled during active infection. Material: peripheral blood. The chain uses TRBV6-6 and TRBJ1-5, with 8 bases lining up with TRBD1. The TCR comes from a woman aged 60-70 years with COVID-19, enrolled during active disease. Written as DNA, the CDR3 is TGTGCCAGCAGTTCCGGACAGGGAGCTCAGCCCCAGCATTTT. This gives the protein CASSSGQGAQPQHF.